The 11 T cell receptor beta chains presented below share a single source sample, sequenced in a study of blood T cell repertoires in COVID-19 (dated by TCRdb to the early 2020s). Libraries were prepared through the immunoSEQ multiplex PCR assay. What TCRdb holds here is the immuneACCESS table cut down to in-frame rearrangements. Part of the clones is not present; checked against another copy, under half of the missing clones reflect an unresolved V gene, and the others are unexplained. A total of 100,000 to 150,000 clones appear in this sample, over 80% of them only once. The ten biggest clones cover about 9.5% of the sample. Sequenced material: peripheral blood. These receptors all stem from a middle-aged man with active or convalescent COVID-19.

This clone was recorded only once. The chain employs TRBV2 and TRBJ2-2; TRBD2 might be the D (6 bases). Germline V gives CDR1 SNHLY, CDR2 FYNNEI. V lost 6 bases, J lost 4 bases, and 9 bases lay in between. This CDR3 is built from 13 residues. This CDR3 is CASRRDSTGELFF. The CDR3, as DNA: TGTGCCAGCAGGAGGGACTCCACCGGGGAGCTGTTTTTT.

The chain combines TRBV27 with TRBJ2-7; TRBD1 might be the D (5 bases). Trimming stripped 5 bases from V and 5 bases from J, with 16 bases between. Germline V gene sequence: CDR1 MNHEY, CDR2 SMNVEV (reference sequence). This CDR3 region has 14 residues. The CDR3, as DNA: TGTGCCAGCAGTCCCATAGGGGCCCCAGACGAGCAGTACTTC. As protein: CASSPIGAPDEQYF.

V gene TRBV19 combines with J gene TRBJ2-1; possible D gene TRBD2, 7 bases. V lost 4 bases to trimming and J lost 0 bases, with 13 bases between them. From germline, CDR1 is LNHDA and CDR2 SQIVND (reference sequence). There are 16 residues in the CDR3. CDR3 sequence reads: CASSRRGGSSYNEQFF. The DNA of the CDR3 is TGTGCCAGTAGTAGGAGGGGGGGGAGCTCCTACAATGAGCAGTTCTTC.

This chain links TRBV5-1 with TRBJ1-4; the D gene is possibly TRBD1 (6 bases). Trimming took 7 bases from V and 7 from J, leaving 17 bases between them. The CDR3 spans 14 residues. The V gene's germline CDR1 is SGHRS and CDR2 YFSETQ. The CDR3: CASGIGGAGEKLFF. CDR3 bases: TGCGCCAGCGGCATTGGGGGGGCTGGTGAAAAACTGTTTTTT.

The CDR3 spells CASRHKPGAGNTIYF. The CDR3, as DNA: TGTGCCAGCAGGCACAAGCCAGGGGCCGGAAACACCATATATTTT. V and J are TRBV6-5 and TRBJ1-3, with D possibly TRBD1 on 6 matching bases. The CDR3 runs 15 residues. Germline V CDR1 and CDR2: MNHEY, SVGAGI. The V gene lost 6 bases and the J gene lost 4 bases, with 16 bases spanning the gap.

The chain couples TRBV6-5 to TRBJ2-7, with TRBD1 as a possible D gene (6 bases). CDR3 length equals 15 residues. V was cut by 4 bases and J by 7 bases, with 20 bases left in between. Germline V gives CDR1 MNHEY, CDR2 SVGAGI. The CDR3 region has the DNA TGTGCCAGCAGTTCGGCAGGGGTCTCCTTACGAGAGCAGTACTTC. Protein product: CASSSAGVSLREQYF.

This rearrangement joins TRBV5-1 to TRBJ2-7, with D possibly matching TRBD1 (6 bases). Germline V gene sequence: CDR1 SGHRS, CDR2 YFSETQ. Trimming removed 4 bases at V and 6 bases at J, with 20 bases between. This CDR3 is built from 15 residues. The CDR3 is CASSPRTEGLSEQYF. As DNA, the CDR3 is TGCGCCAGCAGCCCGCGGACAGAGGGCCTCTCCGAGCAGTACTTC.

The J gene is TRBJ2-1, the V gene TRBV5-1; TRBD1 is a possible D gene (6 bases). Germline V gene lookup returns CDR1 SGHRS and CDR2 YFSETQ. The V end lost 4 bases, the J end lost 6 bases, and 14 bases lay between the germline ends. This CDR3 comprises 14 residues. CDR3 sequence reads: CASSTRGGFNEQFF. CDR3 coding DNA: TGCGCCAGCAGCACACGAGGGGGATTCAATGAGCAGTTCTTC.

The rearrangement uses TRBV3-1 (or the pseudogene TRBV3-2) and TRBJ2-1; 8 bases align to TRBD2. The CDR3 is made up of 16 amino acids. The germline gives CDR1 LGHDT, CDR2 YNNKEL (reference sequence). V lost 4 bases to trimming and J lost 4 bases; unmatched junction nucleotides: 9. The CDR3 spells CASSPNWAGGYNEQFF. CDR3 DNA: TGTGCCAGCAGCCCGAACTGGGCGGGGGGTTACAATGAGCAGTTCTTC.

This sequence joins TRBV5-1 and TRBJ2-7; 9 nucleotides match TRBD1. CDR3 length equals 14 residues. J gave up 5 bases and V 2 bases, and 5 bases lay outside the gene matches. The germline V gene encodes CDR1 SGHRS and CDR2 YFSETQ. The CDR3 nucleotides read TGCGCCAGCAGCTTAGGGACAGGGTTACACGAGCAGTACTTC. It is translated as CASSLGTGLHEQYF.

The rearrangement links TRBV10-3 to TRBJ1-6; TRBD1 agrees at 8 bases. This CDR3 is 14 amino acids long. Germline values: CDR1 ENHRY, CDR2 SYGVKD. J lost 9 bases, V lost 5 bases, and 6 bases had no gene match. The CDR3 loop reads CAISIQGGGSPLHF. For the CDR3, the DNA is TGTGCCATCAGTATACAGGGGGGTGGTTCACCCCTCCACTTT.